The rows below give T cell receptor beta chains drawn from one sample of a study of blood T cell repertoires in COVID-19. TCRdb keeps only in-frame clones here, not all; method: immunoSEQ multiplex PCR. The data hold some 210,000 clones, with roughly 78% observed a single time. Sequencing was performed on peripheral blood. These receptor sequences come from a woman between 40 and 55 years old with acute or convalescent COVID-19. Each CDR3 is given with its conserved first and last residue. D genes are given only for firm matches. Not every row has a clone size; where given, it reads once, few, many or a size class.

.	TRBV27	TRBD1	TRBJ2-2	TGTGCCAGCAGCCTCCGTGGACAGGGAAACACCGGGGAGCTGTTTTTT	CASSLRGQGNTGELFF
.	TRBV12-3/TRBV12-4	TRBD1	TRBJ1-5	TGTGCCAGCAGTTTGGACAGGAGCCAGCCCCAGCATTTT	CASSLDRSQPQHF
.	TRBV3-1/TRBV3-2	.	TRBJ1-4	TGTGCCAGCAGCCAAGGGCAGGGCTATGAAAAACTGTTTTTT	CASSQGQGYEKLFF
.	TRBV7-2	TRBD2	TRBJ2-7	TGTGCCAGCAGCCGGACTAGCGGGAGGACAATCTACGAGCAGTACTTC	CASSRTSGRTIYEQYF
.	TRBV7-8	TRBD2	TRBJ2-2	TGTGCCAGCAGCTTTTATAGCGGGAGGGCCGTCGGGGAGCTGTTTTTT	CASSFYSGRAVGELFF
.	TRBV4-1	.	TRBJ2-7	TGCGCCAGCAGCCTGTCGACAGGTACTTCCTACGAGCAGTACTTC	CASSLSTGTSYEQYF
once	TRBV7-2	.	TRBJ2-6	TGTGCCAGCAGCTCCAACCCAGGGCGTACTGGGGCCAACGTCCTGACTTTC	CASSSNPGRTGANVLTF
once	TRBV30	.	TRBJ2-2	TGTGCCTGGAGTGGATATACAGGGAACACCGGGGAGCTGTTTTTT	CAWSGYTGNTGELFF
.	TRBV10-3	.	TRBJ1-1	TGTGCCATCAGTGATGGGACTCACGGCCATCGAGCTTTCTTT	CAISDGTHGHRAFF
.	TRBV14	.	TRBJ1-6	TGTGCCAGCAGCCAAGTATCCCTCCTAGGGGGTTCACCCCTCCACTTT	CASSQVSLLGGSPLHF
.	TRBV19	.	TRBJ2-1	TGTGCCAGTAGTCGCCGCGCGGGTTCGGGGGTAGTCTACAATGAGCAGTTCTTC	CASSRRAGSGVVYNEQFF
once	TRBV6-1	TRBD1	TRBJ1-4	TGTGCCAGCAGTGAATTAACGCCGTTGTCGGGACAGGGGGCAAAACTGTTTTTT	CASSELTPLSGQGAKLFF
.	TRBV7-6	TRBD1	TRBJ2-3	TGTGCCAGCAGCTTAGTGGGGTCCCGGGACAGACCAACCTCAGGCACAGATACGCAGTATTTT	CASSLVGSRDRPTSGTDTQYF
.	TRBV7-9	.	TRBJ2-3	TGTGCCAGCAGCCCGGGACTTACTTCTAGCACAGATACGCAGTATTTT	CASSPGLTSSTDTQYF
.	TRBV20-1	.	TRBJ1-5	TGCAGTGCTAGTCTGGGGGCATCAAATCAGCCCCAGCATTTT	CSASLGASNQPQHF
once	TRBV3-1/TRBV3-2	.	TRBJ1-5	TGTGCCAGCAGCAGGACAGACAATCAGCCCCAGCATTTT	CASSRTDNQPQHF
.	TRBV11-2	TRBD1	TRBJ1-1	TGTGCCAGCGACCCCACCGGGACAGGGACCACTGAAGCTTTCTTT	CASDPTGTGTTEAFF
once	TRBV7-9	TRBD2	TRBJ2-3	TGTGCCAGCAGCCCCACGACTAGCGGGAGGACGGCAGATACGCAGTATTTT	CASSPTTSGRTADTQYF
.	TRBV2	TRBD2	TRBJ2-7	TGTGCCAGCAGTGATCCGGGGGGGCTGGAGCAGTACTTC	CASSDPGGLEQYF
.	TRBV7-2	.	TRBJ1-3	TGTGCCAGCAGCCCCCGCGGACAGCGGAACACCATATATTTT	CASSPRGQRNTIYF
once	TRBV19	.	TRBJ1-5	TGTGCCAGTAGTTTGGGGACACATAGCAATCAGCCCCAGCATTTT	CASSLGTHSNQPQHF
.	TRBV6-5	TRBD1	TRBJ2-6	TGTGCCAGCAGTTATCAGACAGGGACTGGGGCCAACGTCCTGACTTTC	CASSYQTGTGANVLTF
.	TRBV29-1	TRBD2	TRBJ2-1	TGCAGCGTTGCCCAAACAAGGACTAGCGCCTCCTACAATGAGCAGTTCTTC	CSVAQTRTSASYNEQFF
few	TRBV9	.	TRBJ1-1	TGTGCCAGCAGCGCTCCCTGGGGGGTTACGAACACTGAAGCTTTCTTT	CASSAPWGVTNTEAFF
.	TRBV5-6	.	TRBJ2-7	TGTGCCAGCAGCCCCCGGCGGGGTTTTTCGCTCTACGAGCAGTACTTC	CASSPRRGFSLYEQYF
.	TRBV6-5	TRBD1	TRBJ2-1	TGTGCCAGCAGTTACTCGGACAGGGGAGGCAATGAGCAGTTCTTC	CASSYSDRGGNEQFF
.	TRBV29-1	TRBD2	TRBJ2-7	TGCAGCGTTGAGGGGAGGGACCGGCTCGAGCAGTACTTC	CSVEGRDRLEQYF